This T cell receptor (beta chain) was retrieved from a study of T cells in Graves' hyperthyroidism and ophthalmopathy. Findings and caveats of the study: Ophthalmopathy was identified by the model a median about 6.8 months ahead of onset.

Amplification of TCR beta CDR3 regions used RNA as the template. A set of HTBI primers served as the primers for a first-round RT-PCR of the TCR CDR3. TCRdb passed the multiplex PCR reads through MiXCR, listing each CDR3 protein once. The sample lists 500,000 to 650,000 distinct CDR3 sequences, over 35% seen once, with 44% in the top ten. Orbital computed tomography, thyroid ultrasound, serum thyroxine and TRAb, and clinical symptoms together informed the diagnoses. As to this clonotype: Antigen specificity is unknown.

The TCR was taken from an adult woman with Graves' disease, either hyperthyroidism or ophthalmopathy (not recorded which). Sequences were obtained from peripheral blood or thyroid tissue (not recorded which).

CDR3 loop: CASSSIAMGAYEQYF. For the CDR3, the DNA is TGTGCCAGCAGTTCTATAGCGATGGGAGCCTACGAGCAGTACTTC. J is TRBJ2-7 and V is TRBV7-8, with TRBD2 as a possible D gene (5 bases). CDR1 and CDR2 (germline): SGHVS, FQNEAQ. V was cut by 6 bases and J by 2 bases, with 17 bases left in between. This CDR3 region has 15 residues.